Following are 2 T cell receptor beta chains from one sample sequenced in a study of a mutant IDH1 vaccine in newly diagnosed glioma. The antigens of these receptors remain unknown. Time point indicated: week 35, safety follow-up. All doses held 300 ug of mutant IDH1 20-mer peptide, with topical imiquimod. Assay: immunoSEQ multiplex PCR; the TCRdb copy retains only in-frame clones and omits some. Here the sample spans 40,000 to 50,000 clones, over 75% being singletons. The sample consisted of PBMCs, taken from a glioma patient whose treatment included an IDH1 peptide vaccine. The receptors derive from a man aged 35-49 years with glioma.

This clone was picked up one time. The chain uses TRBV4-3 and TRBJ2-3, with 12 positions matching TRBD2. Unmatched junction bases numbered 6, after V lost 3 bases and J lost 5 bases. The germline gives CDR1 LGHNA, CDR2 YSLEER. The CDR3 consists of 16 residues. The CDR3 here is CASSQRLAGVEDTQYF. In DNA, the CDR3 is TGCGCCAGCAGCCAGAGACTAGCGGGAGTAGAAGATACGCAGTATTTT.

This rearrangement joins TRBV4-1 to TRBJ2-5, with a possible D match to TRBD1 (6 bases). From germline, CDR1 is MGHRA and CDR2 YSYEKL. The CDR3 spans 15 residues. V dropped 0 bases and J dropped 4 bases, with 12 bases sitting between them. CDR3 sequence (DNA): TGCGCCAGCAGCCAAGAAGGGCGCAGGGGAGAGACCCAGTACTTC. It yields the protein CASSQEGRRGETQYF.